This entry is about one T cell receptor (beta chain). Its antigen is currently unknown. This sample was taken from a study of yellow fever vaccine responses in identical twins. Study-wide points: The T cell response to vaccination in identical twins was reportedly partly convergent and partly personalized.

Using its own MiXCR run on the RT-PCR reads, TCRdb lists one record per CDR3 protein. The sample yields 9,500 to 11,000 distinct CDR3 sequences, approximately 87% seen once. The CDR3 covers 15 residues. The germline V gene encodes CDR1 PRHDT and CDR2 FYEKMQ (reference sequence). V was pared by 7 bases and J by 4 bases, with 8 bases of the junction left unmatched. The sequencing used T cells from blood (PBMCs), unsorted or a sorted subset (not recorded which), collected before or after yellow fever vaccination (not recorded which). The rearrangement joins TRBV13 to TRBJ2-2; 8 nucleotides line up with TRBD2. The TCR was taken from a woman aged 18 to 35 who received the yellow fever vaccine. The CDR3 coding sequence is TGTGCCAGCATTCCCGATGCGGGAGGCACCGGGGAGCTGTTTTTT. Encoded protein: CASIPDAGGTGELFF.